This T cell receptor (beta chain) was observed in a study of blood T cell repertoires in COVID-19. At the level of the study: In each case, the material was cDNA or gDNA derived from T cells, B-cell-depleted T cells, or PBMCs.

Clones were read by immunoSEQ multiplex PCR, and TCRdb kept only the in-frame ones, dropping some. The sample includes tens of thousands of clones, 88% of them seen just once. The V and J ends lost 6 bases and 6 bases, in that order; junction bases with no gene match: 5. Germline lookup yields CDR1 MNHEY and CDR2 SVGAGI. CDR3 length: 13 amino acids. Sequencing was performed on peripheral blood. This TCR derives from a human donor in a cohort sampled during active COVID-19. V gene TRBV6-5 combines with J gene TRBJ1-2; TRBD1 agrees at 9 bases. The CDR3 region has the DNA TGTGCCAGCAGGGGACAGGGTCCCCATGGCTACACCTTC. As protein: CASRGQGPHGYTF.